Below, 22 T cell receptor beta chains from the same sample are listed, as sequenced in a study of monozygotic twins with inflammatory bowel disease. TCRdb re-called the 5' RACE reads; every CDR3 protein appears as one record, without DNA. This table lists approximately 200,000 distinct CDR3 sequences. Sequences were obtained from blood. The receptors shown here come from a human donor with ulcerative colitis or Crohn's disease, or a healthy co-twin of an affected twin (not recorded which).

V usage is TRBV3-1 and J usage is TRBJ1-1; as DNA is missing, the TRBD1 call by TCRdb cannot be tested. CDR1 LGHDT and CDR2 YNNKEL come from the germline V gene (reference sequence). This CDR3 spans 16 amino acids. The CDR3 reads CASSPGTGGAYTEAFF. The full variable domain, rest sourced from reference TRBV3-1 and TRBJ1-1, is DTAVSQTPKYLVTQMGNDKSIKCEQNLGHDTMYWYKQDSKKFLKIMFSYNNKELIINETVPNRFSPKSPDKAHLNLHINSLELGDSAVYFCASSPGTGGAYTEAFFGQGTRLTVV.

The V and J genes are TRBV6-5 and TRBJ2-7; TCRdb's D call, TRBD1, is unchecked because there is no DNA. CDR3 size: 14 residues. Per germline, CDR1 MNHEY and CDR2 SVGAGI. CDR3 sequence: CASSPSGQSYEQYF.

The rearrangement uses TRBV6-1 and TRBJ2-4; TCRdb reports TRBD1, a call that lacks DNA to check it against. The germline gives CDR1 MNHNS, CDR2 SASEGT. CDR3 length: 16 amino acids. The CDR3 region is CASRPYPQGGPNIQYF.

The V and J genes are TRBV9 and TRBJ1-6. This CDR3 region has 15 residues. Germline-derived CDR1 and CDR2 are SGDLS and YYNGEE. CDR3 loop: CASSEGPGFSQPLHF.

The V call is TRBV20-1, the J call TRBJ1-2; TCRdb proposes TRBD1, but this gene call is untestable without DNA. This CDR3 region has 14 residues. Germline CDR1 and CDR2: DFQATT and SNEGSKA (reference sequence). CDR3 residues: CSARGGTTNYGYTF.

The CDR3 here is CASSPLSGNEQFF. The chain employs TRBV3-1 and TRBJ2-1; the D gene TCRdb calls, TRBD2, cannot be checked with no DNA. Germline CDR1 reads LGHDT; CDR2 reads YNNKEL (reference sequence). The CDR3 length is 13 residues.

CDR3: CASRRAGTGEISYNEQFF. The chain combines TRBV12-3 or TRBV12-4 with TRBJ2-1; TCRdb calls TRBD1, which cannot be checked without DNA. The CDR3 consists of 18 residues.

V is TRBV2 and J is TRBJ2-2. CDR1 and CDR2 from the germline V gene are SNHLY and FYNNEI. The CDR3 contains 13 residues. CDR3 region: CASSDRPAGELFF.

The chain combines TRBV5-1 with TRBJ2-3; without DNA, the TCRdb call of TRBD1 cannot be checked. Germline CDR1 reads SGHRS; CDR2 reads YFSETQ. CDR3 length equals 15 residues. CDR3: CASSLGGGPADTQYF. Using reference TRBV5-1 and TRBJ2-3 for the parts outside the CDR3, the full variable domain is KAGVTQTPRYLIKTRGQQVTLSCSPISGHRSVSWYQQTPGQGLQFLFEYFSETQRNKGNFPGRFSGRQFSNSRSEMNVSTLELGDSALYLCASSLGGGPADTQYFGPGTRLTVL.

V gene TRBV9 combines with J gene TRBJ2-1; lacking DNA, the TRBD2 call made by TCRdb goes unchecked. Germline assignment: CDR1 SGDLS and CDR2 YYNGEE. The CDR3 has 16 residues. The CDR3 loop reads CASSVDGAGGYNEQFF.

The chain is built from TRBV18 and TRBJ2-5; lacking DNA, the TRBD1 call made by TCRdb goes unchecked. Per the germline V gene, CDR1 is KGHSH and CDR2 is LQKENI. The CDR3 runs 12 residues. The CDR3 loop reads CASSRGFQTQYF.

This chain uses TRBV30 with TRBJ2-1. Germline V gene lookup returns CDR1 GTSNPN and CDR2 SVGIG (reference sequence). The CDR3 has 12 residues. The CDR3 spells CAWSVAENEQFF.

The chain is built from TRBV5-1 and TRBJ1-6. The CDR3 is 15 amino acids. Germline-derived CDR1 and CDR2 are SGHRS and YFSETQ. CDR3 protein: CASSSGSVYNSPLHF.

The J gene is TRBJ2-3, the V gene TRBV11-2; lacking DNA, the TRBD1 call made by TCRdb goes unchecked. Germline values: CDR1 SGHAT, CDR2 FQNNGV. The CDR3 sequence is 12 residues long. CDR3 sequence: CASSSQGDTQYF.

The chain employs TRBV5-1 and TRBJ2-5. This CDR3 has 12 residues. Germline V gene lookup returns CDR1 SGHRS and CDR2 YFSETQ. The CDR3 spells CASSLNDEAQYF.

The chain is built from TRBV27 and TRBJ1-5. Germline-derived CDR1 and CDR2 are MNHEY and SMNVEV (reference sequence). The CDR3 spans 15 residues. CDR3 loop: CASSFVGSGNQPQHF.

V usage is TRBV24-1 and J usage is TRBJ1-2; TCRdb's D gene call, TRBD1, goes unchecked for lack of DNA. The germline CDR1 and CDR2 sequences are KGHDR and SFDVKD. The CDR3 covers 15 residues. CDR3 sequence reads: CATSENTGSIYGYTF.

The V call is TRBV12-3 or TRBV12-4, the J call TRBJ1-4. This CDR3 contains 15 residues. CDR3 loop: CASRVGRATNEKLFF.

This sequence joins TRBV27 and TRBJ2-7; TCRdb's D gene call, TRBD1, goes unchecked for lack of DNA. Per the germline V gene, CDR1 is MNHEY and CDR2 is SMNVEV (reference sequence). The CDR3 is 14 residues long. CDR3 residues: CASRDRLSPYEQYF.

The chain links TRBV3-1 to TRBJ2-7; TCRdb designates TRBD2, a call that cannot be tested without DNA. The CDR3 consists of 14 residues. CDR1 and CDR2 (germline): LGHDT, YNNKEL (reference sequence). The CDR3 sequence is CASSPRTEAYEQYF.

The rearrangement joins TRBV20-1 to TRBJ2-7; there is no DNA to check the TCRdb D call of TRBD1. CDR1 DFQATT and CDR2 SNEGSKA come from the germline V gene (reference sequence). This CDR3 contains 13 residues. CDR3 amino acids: CSALGQGVYEQYF.

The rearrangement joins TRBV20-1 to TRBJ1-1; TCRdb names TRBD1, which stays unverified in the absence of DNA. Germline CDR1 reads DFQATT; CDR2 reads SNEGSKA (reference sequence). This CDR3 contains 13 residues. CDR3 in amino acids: CSQYRGRNTEAFF.